The entry that follows covers one T cell receptor beta chain sequence. This CDR3 contains 11 residues. Germline lookup yields CDR1 DFQATT and CDR2 SNEGSKA (reference sequence). V shed 8 bases and J shed 5 bases, with 12 bases lying between them. The table came from immunoSEQ multiplex PCR; TCRdb's copy has only in-frame clones and leaves some out. The sample carries some 70,000 clones, 80% recorded once. The sample is drawn from a study of T cell clones after liver transplantation. This sequence originates from a human donor who received a liver transplant. Source: CD4+ T cells from blood, taken before liver transplant. The chain employs TRBV20-1 and TRBJ2-5; D call uncertain. The CDR3 DNA reads TGCAGTATGTGGCTGCGGGAGACCCAGTACTTC. Translating gives CSMWLRETQYF.